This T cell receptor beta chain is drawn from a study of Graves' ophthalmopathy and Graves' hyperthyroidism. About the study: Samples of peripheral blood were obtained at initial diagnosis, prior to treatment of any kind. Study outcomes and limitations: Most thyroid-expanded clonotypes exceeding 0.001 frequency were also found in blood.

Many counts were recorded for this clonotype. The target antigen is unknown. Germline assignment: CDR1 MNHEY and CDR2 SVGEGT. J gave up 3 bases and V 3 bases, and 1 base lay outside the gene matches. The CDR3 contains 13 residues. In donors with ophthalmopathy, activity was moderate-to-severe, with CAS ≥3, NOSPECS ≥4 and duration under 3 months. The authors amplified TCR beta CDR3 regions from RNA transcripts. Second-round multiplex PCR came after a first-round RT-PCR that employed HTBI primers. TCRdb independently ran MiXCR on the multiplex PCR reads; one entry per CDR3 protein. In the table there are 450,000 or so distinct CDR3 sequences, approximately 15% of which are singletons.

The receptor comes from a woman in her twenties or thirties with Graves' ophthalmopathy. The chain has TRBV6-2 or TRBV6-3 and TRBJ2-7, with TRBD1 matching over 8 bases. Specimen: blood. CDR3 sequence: CASSYTGGYEQYF. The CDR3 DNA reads TGTGCCAGCAGTTATACAGGGGGCTACGAGCAGTACTTC.